The present TCR beta chain was sequenced within a study of technical replicates of blood from a few donors. The CDR3 length is 13 residues. V was pared by 0 bases and J by 3 bases, with 8 bases between. The germline V gene has CDR1 SQVTM and CDR2 ANQGSEA. TCRdb's copy holds only in-frame clones and misses some; the assay was immunoSEQ multiplex PCR. Here the sample spans about 81,000 clones, just over 95% being singletons. This clonotype was obtained from a human donor in good health. The chain recombines TRBV29-1 with TRBJ1-1; D gene uncertain. The source material was T cells isolated from PBMCs. The CDR3 DNA follows: TGCAGCGTTGAAGACACAACCTACACTGAAGCTTTCTTT. Amino acid sequence: CSVEDTTYTEAFF.